These 21 T cell receptor beta chains originate from one sample sequenced in a study of blood T cell repertoires in COVID-19. Libraries were prepared by immunoSEQ multiplex PCR; TCRdb keeps only in-frame clonotypes and omits some of them. The table records some 250,000 clones, roughly 90% of them present only once. Material: peripheral blood. All receptors derive from a human donor in a cohort sampled during active COVID-19.

V gene TRBV19 combines with J gene TRBJ1-5, with unresolved D. This CDR3 spans 15 amino acids. Germline CDR1 reads LNHDA; CDR2 reads SQIVND (reference sequence). Between the trimmed V and J ends, which lost 7 bases and 3 bases, there was a span of 16 bases. The CDR3: CASTSPGVYNQPQHF. Here the CDR3 DNA reads TGTGCCAGTACCTCTCCCGGGGTATACAATCAGCCCCAGCATTTT. The full variable domain, its missing parts supplied by reference TRBV19 and TRBJ1-5, is DGGITQSPKYLFRKEGQNVTLSCEQNLNHDAMYWYRQDPGQGLRLIYYSQIVNDFQKGDIAEGYSVSREKKESFPLTVTSAQKNPTAFYLCASTSPGVYNQPQHFGDGTRLSIL.

The rearrangement joins TRBV5-1 to TRBJ2-3, with D perhaps TRBD2 (5 bases). The CDR3 loop spans 17 amino acids. V lost 4 bases, J lost 9 bases, and 27 bases lay in between. Germline loops: CDR1 SGHRS, CDR2 YFSETQ. The CDR3 DNA reads TGCGCCAGCAGCCCGACAACTAGTGATAGGGCCCTATCGACGCAGTATTTT. Its translation is CASSPTTSDRALSTQYF.

The chain uses TRBV6-6 and TRBJ2-3; D call uncertain. CDR3 length: 14 amino acids. Trimming took off 0 bases at V and 4 bases at J, with 8 bases between the two ends. Germline-derived CDR1 and CDR2 are MNHNY and SVGAGI (reference sequence). This CDR3 reads CASSYSRLADTQYF. CDR3 DNA sequence: TGTGCCAGCAGTTACTCCCGCCTAGCAGATACGCAGTATTTT.

V is TRBV7-2 and J is TRBJ2-7; D is unresolved. Germline CDR1 is SGHTA and CDR2 is FQGNSA. The CDR3 runs to 15 residues. V was cut by 5 bases and J by 1 base, with 15 bases left in between. The CDR3 DNA reads as TGTGCCAGCAGCCCCAATACGAGAGCTTCCTACGAGCAGTACTTC. Encoded protein: CASSPNTRASYEQYF.

The rearrangement joins TRBV9 to TRBJ1-3, with a possible D match to TRBD1 (5 bases). CDR1 SGDLS and CDR2 YYNGEE come from the germline V gene. Trimming left V 3 bases short and J 4 bases short, with 23 bases between. This CDR3 has 18 amino acids. The DNA for the CDR3 is TGTGCCAGCAGCGGATACCGGGACTCCCAGTCGGGCGGAAACACCATATATTTT. Translated, it gives CASSGYRDSQSGGNTIYF.

The V and J genes are TRBV18 and TRBJ1-2; 9 bases are shared with TRBD1. The CDR3 consists of 13 residues. Germline CDR1 is KGHSH and CDR2 is LQKENI. The junction had 6 bases not matched to a gene; V was cut back by 2 bases and J by 11 bases. CDR3 nucleotides: TGTGCCAGCTCACCAGGGACAGGGTGGAAGTACACCTTC. Translation gives CASSPGTGWKYTF.

This rearrangement joins TRBV11-2 to TRBJ2-7, with D unclear. The CDR3 loop spans 15 amino acids. Germline V gene lookup returns CDR1 SGHAT and CDR2 FQNNGV. Trimming pared 3 bases from V and 1 base from J, leaving 13 bases between. As DNA, the CDR3 is TGTGCCAGCAGCTTCGAGCCAGGAAAATCCTACGAGCAGTACTTC. It codes for CASSFEPGKSYEQYF.

The V call is TRBV28, the J call TRBJ1-2; D possibly corresponds to TRBD1 (5 bases). This CDR3 is built from 14 residues. The V end was cut by 8 bases, the J end by 3 bases, with 16 bases between. The germline gives CDR1 MDHEN, CDR2 SYDVKM. The CDR3 DNA is TGTGCCAGCCGGCTCCCCCAGGGCCACTATGGCTACACCTTC. This codes for CASRLPQGHYGYTF.

This clone came up once. The chain has TRBV11-2 and TRBJ1-1; TRBD1 matches 7 bases. V lost 2 bases to trimming and J lost 4 bases; unmatched junction nucleotides: 7. Germline V gene sequence: CDR1 SGHAT, CDR2 FQNNGV. The CDR3 has 15 residues. The CDR3 DNA is TGTGCCAGCAGCTTAATAGACAGGGTGAGCACTGAAGCTTTCTTT. Translating it yields CASSLIDRVSTEAFF.

This rearrangement joins TRBV12-3 or TRBV12-4 to TRBJ1-1; no firm D call. There are 13 residues in the CDR3. V lost 3 bases and J 4 bases, leaving 9 bases between the germline ends. The CDR3, as DNA: TGTGCCAGCAGTTTGGGGAGGGCCACTGAAGCTTTCTTT. Amino acid sequence: CASSLGRATEAFF.

This chain uses TRBV7-6 with TRBJ1-1, with TRBD1 matching 9 bases. Unmatched junction bases numbered 3, after V lost 1 base and J lost 9 bases. The CDR3 contains 13 residues. Germline V gives CDR1 SGHVS, CDR2 FNYEAQ. CDR3 nucleotides: TGTGCCAGCAGCTTAGGGGGACAGGGCCAAGCTTTCTTT. The encoded protein is CASSLGGQGQAFF. Variable domain in full (rest from reference TRBV7-6 and TRBJ1-1): GAGVSQSPRYKVTKRGQDVALRCDPISGHVSLYWYRQALGQGPEFLTYFNYEAQQDKSGLPNDRFSAERPEGSISTLTIQRTEQRDSAMYRCASSLGGQGQAFFGQGTRLTVV.

The gene calls are TRBV7-3 and TRBJ1-6, with D perhaps matching TRBD1 (6 bases). V lost 1 base to trimming and J lost 7 bases, with 11 bases between them. Germline values: CDR1 SGHTA, CDR2 FQGTGA. CDR3 length: 15 residues. CDR3 coding DNA: TGTGCCAGCAGCTTAATGGGGCAGGGGAATTCACCCCTCCACTTT. It specifies CASSLMGQGNSPLHF.

The chain employs TRBV7-9 and TRBJ2-1; 10 positions agree with TRBD1. Trimming took 3 bases from V and 9 from J; bases not matched to a gene: 14. The CDR3 loop spans 17 amino acids. Germline lookup yields CDR1 SEHNR and CDR2 FQNEAQ (reference sequence). As DNA, the CDR3 is TGTGCCAGCAGCTTCTATTCGGGACAGGGGACGAGCCGTGAGCAGTTCTTC. This gives the protein CASSFYSGQGTSREQFF.

The rearrangement uses TRBV10-3 and TRBJ1-3; 7 positions match TRBD1. Germline V CDR1 and CDR2: ENHRY, SYGVKD. The CDR3 runs to 15 residues. V lost 6 bases to trimming and J lost 0 bases; unmatched junction nucleotides: 5. The CDR3 region has the DNA TGTGCCATCAGCGGACAGGTCTCCTCTGGAAACACCATATATTTT. Amino acids: CAISGQVSSGNTIYF.

V and J are TRBV9 and TRBJ2-3, with 12 bases aligning to TRBD1. J lost 6 bases, V lost 0 bases, and 2 bases had no gene match. From germline, CDR1 is SGDLS and CDR2 YYNGEE. The CDR3 is 15 amino acids. CDR3 nucleotide sequence: TGTGCCAGCAGCGTAGGGGACAGGGGGCTGGATACGCAGTATTTT. As protein: CASSVGDRGLDTQYF. Variable domain in full (rest from reference TRBV9 and TRBJ2-3): DSGVTQTPKHLITATGQRVTLRCSPRSGDLSVYWYQQSLDQGLQFLIQYYNGEERAKGNILERFSAQQFPDLHSELNLSSLELGDSALYFCASSVGDRGLDTQYFGPGTRLTVL.

The chain uses TRBV2 and TRBJ1-5; 7 bases agree with TRBD1. Germline CDR1 and CDR2: SNHLY and FYNNEI. The V gene end was trimmed by 5 bases and the J gene end by 4 bases; junction bases not matched to a gene: 17. The CDR3 loop spans 18 amino acids. CDR3 bases: TGTGCCAGCAGTCCGCACTCGTGGGACAGTGCCGGTAATCAGCCCCAGCATTTT. Amino acids: CASSPHSWDSAGNQPQHF.

This rearrangement joins TRBV4-3 to TRBJ2-3; possibly TRBD2 for D (6 bases). Germline assignment: CDR1 LGHNA and CDR2 YSLEER. This CDR3 has 15 residues. V shed 1 base and J shed 1 base, with 9 bases lying between them. The CDR3 sequence is CASSQGAGGTDTQYF. CDR3 nucleotides: TGCGCCAGCAGCCAAGGAGCGGGTGGCACAGATACGCAGTATTTT.

The chain uses TRBV7-2 and TRBJ1-5; D uncertain. Germline V gene lookup returns CDR1 SGHTA and CDR2 FQGNSA. The CDR3 sequence is 16 residues long. Trimming left V 1 base short and J 2 bases short, with 12 bases between. CDR3 loop: CASSLVGYTGNQPQHF. The CDR3, as DNA: TGTGCCAGCAGCTTAGTCGGGTATACGGGCAATCAGCCCCAGCATTTT.

J is TRBJ2-7 and V is TRBV11-1; 9 bases are shared with TRBD1. Losses at the gene ends were 5 bases for V and 3 bases for J; bases not matched to a gene: 2. In germline, CDR1 is SGHAT, CDR2 FQDESV (reference sequence). The CDR3 covers 13 residues. The CDR3, as DNA: TGTGCCAGCAGCCAGACAGGGGGCTACGAGCAGTACTTC. Protein: CASSQTGGYEQYF.

V and J are TRBV25-1 and TRBJ2-7; a weak D match, TRBD1 (7 bases). Germline CDR1 is MGHDK and CDR2 is SYGVNS. The CDR3 loop spans 14 amino acids. Trimming took off 3 bases at V and 2 bases at J, with 11 bases between the two ends. CDR3: CASSDGGGPYEQYF. The CDR3 DNA reads as TGTGCCAGCAGTGATGGAGGGGGCCCCTACGAGCAGTACTTC.

CDR3 residues: CASRLGKETQYF. CDR3 bases: TGTGCCAGCAGGCTCGGGAAAGAGACCCAGTACTTC. This sequence joins TRBV6-5 and TRBJ2-5; D may be TRBD2 (5 bases). The CDR3 is made up of 12 amino acids. CDR1 is MNHEY, CDR2 SVGAGI, per germline. V was clipped by 6 bases and J by 3 bases, with 8 bases between them.